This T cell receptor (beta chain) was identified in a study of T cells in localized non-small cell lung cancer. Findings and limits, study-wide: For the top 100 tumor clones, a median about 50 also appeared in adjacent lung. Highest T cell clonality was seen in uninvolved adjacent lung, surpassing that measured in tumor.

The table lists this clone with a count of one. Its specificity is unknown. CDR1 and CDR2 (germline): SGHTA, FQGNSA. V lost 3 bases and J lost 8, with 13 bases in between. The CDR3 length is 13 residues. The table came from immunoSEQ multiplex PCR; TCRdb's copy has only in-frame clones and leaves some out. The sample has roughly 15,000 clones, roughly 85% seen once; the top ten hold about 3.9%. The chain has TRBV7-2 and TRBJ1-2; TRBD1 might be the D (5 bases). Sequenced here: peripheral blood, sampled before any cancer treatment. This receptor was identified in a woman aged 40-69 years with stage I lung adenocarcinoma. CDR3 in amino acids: CASSLSGGGGYTF. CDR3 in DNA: TGTGCCAGCAGCTTGTCGGGGGGTGGAGGCTACACCTTC.